What follows describes a single T cell receptor beta chain. This clone was seen a handful of times. Its recognized antigen is unknown. Within one base of it there is no much larger clone, and no base qualities were kept. TCR beta libraries were generated from genomic DNA with the immunoSEQ kit, following the manufacturer's recommendations. To prepare libraries, a first multiplex PCR with proprietary primers was run, followed by a second PCR that added unique barcodes, and a bead cleanup was done after each round. A kit-provided positive control reaction and a negative control reaction were included in every sample batch. The final libraries underwent checking on an Agilent 4200 TapeStation D1000 ScreenTape, volumetric pooling, and quantification by qPCR. An Illumina NextSeq500 fitted with a MidOutput 150-cycle cartridge performed the sequencing, running 156 Read1 cycles and 15 Index1 cycles with the kit's custom primers. The pooled library was loaded at about 1 pM with 20% PhiX control spiked in. The authors' analysis ran thus. The vendor-processed data were analyzed in R, and a clonotype was defined as all T cells that share the same CDR3 nucleotide sequence. For clone abundance analyses, frequencies were normalized to the 10,000 most abundant clones in each sample. Public T cell clones, averaging fewer than five per sample, were removed before analysis. Dominant motif analysis used ImmunoMap with the PAM10 matrix, gap penalty 30 and homology threshold 0.3; motifs with cumulative frequency at least 0.01 counted as dominant. An abundance difference of at least 32-fold between compartments was the criterion for calling clonotypes tumor-enriched or baseline blood-enriched. Tumor-blood repertoire similarity was measured with the Baroni-Urbani and Buser coefficient, and groups were compared using two-tailed Wilcoxon tests in R. In TCRdb, the immuneACCESS table is reduced to in-frame sequences with V and J assigned. These tables do not hold every clone; where another copy was compared, an unresolved V gene accounts for under half, and the others remain unexplained. V and J calls and clone size are copied from that table; D and trimming were computed from the DNA. Counted in this sample were 14,000 or so clones; around 66% of them appeared once. The top ten constitute roughly 26% of the sample.

In the paper's terms, the time point label means: tumor resected at nephrectomy. According to the study, the label for this sample's treatment or condition signals: 15 Gy SBRT to primary tumor, nephrectomy 4 weeks later. The samples were obtained from a clinical trial, where primary renal cell carcinomas were treated with 15 Gy stereotactic body radiation therapy and then removed by nephrectomy 4 weeks afterward. Every patient's renal cell carcinoma showed clear cell pathology. The tumors were dissociated mechanically, digested with collagenase/hyaluronidase at 37 degrees C, processed in gentleMACS C tubes, and kept in liquid nitrogen. The QIAamp DNA Blood Mini Kit (Qiagen) was used to prepare genomic DNA for TCR sequencing. Samples were included in the analyses only if all quality control checks were passed. The source of the sample is a study of radiation and T cells in renal cell carcinoma (dated by TCRdb to between 2020 and 2021). About the study as a whole: In total, 50 to 60 samples underwent TCR beta sequencing: around 25 tumors plus 27 peripheral blood samples. Across all 53 samples, under 5,000,000 unique CDR3 nucleotide sequences encoding 2,658,974 unique CDR3 amino acid sequences were identified. The paper as a whole reports these results and caveats: Only small tumor regions of 0.8 to 1 g were available, so intratumoral heterogeneity was not captured. Because the trial had a single-armed design, the trial could not examine how radiation dose or scheduling affected the TCR repertoire. An increase in top tumor clonotypes in blood was observed from baseline to 2 weeks post-radiation, followed by contraction by 4 weeks, which was taken to suggest transient expansion of tumor-resident clones. Because pretreatment tumor biopsies were not available, the study could not determine whether clonotypes were already present within the tumor at baseline. Irradiated tumors showed higher TCR clonality than controls, with the top 100 clonotypes averaging roughly 50% of the repertoire versus around 45% in nephrectomy-only tumors. Compared with control tumors, irradiated tumors had a greater number of dominant CDR3 motifs, and those motifs took up a bigger portion of the repertoire.

Spanning cysteine to phenylalanine, the CDR3 consists of 11 amino acids. Only the CDR3 DNA stays, 33 bases, in frame from base 1. Deletion took 4 bases off V and 7 bases off J, with a span of 7 bases between the germline ends. CDR1 and CDR2 are read off the germline V gene as MDHEN and SYDVKM. The starting material was tumor tissue, obtained from a patient whose treatment included radiotherapy and nephrectomy. The sequence is built from TRBV28 and TRBJ1-2; the D gene identity is not certain. This TCR was sampled from a woman in her 70s with renal cell carcinoma. Here the CDR3 is given as CASSSSPGYTF. The DNA sequence is given as TGTGCCAGCAGTTCATCGCCTGGCTACACCTTC.